A single sample is the source of the 32 T cell receptor beta chains below, sequenced in a study of CD8 T cells in ankylosing spondylitis. Study-level results: Seemingly characteristic of ankylosing spondylitis blood was a TCR beta motif consisting of about 8 highly homologous variants.

Antigens of these TCRs are unknown. TCRdb passed the 5' RACE reads through MiXCR, listing each CDR3 protein once. This sample yields fewer than 550,000 distinct CDR3 sequences, of which over 4% are seen a single time; around 3.4% belongs to the top ten. Source material: blood, either unsorted or a sorted T cell fraction (not recorded which). The receptors were gathered from a male donor with ankylosing spondylitis.

This clonotype has only a few counts. CDR3 DNA sequence: TGTGCCAGCAGGGAGGACAGGCCACCTTCCTACGAGCAGTACTTC. It codes for CASREDRPPSYEQYF. The rearrangement links TRBV5-6 to TRBJ2-7; 7 nucleotides match TRBD1. The germline gives CDR1 SGHDT, CDR2 YYEEEE. The CDR3 totals 15 residues. With V trimmed by 5 bases and J by 1 base, 9 bases remained unmatched. Together with reference TRBV5-6 and TRBJ2-7, the CDR3 gives the full variable domain: DAGVTQSPTHLIKTRGQQVTLRCSPKSGHDTVSWYQQALGQGPQFIFQYYEEEERQRGNFPDRFSGHQFPNYSSELNVNALLLGDSALYLCASREDRPPSYEQYFGPGTRLTVT.

The sample holds many counts of this clonotype. The chain combines TRBV7-3 with TRBJ1-2, with D possibly being TRBD1 (6 bases). The CDR3 consists of 15 residues. Germline V CDR1 and CDR2: SGHTA, FQGTGA. V was pared by 5 bases and J by 4 bases, with 17 bases between. This chain's CDR3 is CASSAEGGRGYGYTF. The CDR3 coding sequence is TGTGCCAGCAGCGCCGAGGGGGGCCGCGGCTATGGCTACACCTTC.

This clonotype was observed at least ten times. The chain couples TRBV29-1 to TRBJ2-7; TRBD1 agrees at 10 bases. CDR3 length: 15 amino acids. The V segment lost 4 bases and the J segment 0 bases; nucleotides outside the gene matches: 6. The germline CDR1 and CDR2 sequences are SQVTM and ANQGSEA. The CDR3 is CSVGQGTGVSYEQYF. The CDR3 DNA sequence: TGCAGCGTTGGCCAGGGGACAGGGGTCTCCTACGAGCAGTACTTC.

At least ten counts were recorded for this clonotype. This chain connects TRBV4-3 to TRBJ1-2; D is unresolved. The ends were cut back, 0 bases at V and 7 bases at J, with 21 bases in the middle. Germline-derived CDR1 and CDR2 are LGHNA and YSLEER. The CDR3 spans 17 residues. The CDR3, as DNA: TGCGCCAGCAGCCAAGATCATAGCTGGAGCAGCGGACTTGGCTACACCTTC. It translates to CASSQDHSWSSGLGYTF.

This clonotype was observed many times. The V gene is TRBV12-3 or TRBV12-4, the J gene TRBJ2-2; a possible D gene is TRBD2 (5 bases). The CDR3 extends over 15 amino acids. The V gene lost 7 bases and the J gene lost 2 bases, with 14 bases spanning the gap. CDR3 sequence: CASTMMSGNTGELFF. CDR3 in DNA: TGTGCCAGCACTATGATGAGCGGAAACACCGGGGAGCTGTTTTTT.

The chain links TRBV28 to TRBJ1-1, with unresolved D. Germline CDR1 MDHEN, CDR2 SYDVKM. The length of the CDR3 is 11 residues. The CDR3 nucleotides read TGTGCAGCAGTTTTCGGTGCTGAAGCTTTCTTT. The encoded protein is CAAVFGAEAFF.

This clonotype appeared many times. The chain employs TRBV20-1 and TRBJ2-5; D remains unclear. Germline V CDR1 and CDR2: DFQATT, SNEGSKA (reference sequence). CDR3 length: 11 amino acids. V dropped 6 bases and J dropped 5 bases, with 10 bases sitting between them. This CDR3 reads CSAITAETQYF. DNA for the CDR3: TGCAGTGCCATCACCGCGGAGACCCAGTACTTC.

This clonotype was counted many times. This sequence joins TRBV6-5 and TRBJ1-2; a possible D gene is TRBD1 (5 bases). The germline V gene encodes CDR1 MNHEY and CDR2 SVGAGI. This CDR3 is built from 17 residues. Trimming removed 2 bases from V and 8 bases from J, with 24 bases in between. Written as DNA, the CDR3 is TGTGCCAGCAGTTACCGGGGGGTAGGGGCTCCCGGGGGAGGCTACACCTTC. This translates into CASSYRGVGAPGGGYTF.

The chain recombines TRBV11-2 with TRBJ2-7, with unresolved D. There are 15 residues in the CDR3. Trimming removed 2 bases at V and 2 bases at J, with 13 bases between. Germline lookup yields CDR1 SGHAT and CDR2 FQNNGV. CDR3 region: CASSLPGPAAYEQYF. CDR3 bases: TGTGCCAGCAGCTTACCGGGCCCGGCCGCCTACGAGCAGTACTTC.

This clonotype was recorded at least ten times. V is TRBV6-1 and J is TRBJ1-1, with D maybe TRBD1 (6 bases). Per germline, CDR1 MNHNS and CDR2 SASEGT. Trimming removed 5 bases from V and 4 bases from J, with 17 bases in between. The CDR3 has 15 residues. In DNA, the CDR3 is TGTGCCAGCAGTCGTCCCGGGACATTCGTCACTGAAGCTTTCTTT. Translated: CASSRPGTFVTEAFF.

Ten or more counts support this clonotype. The rearrangement uses TRBV28 and TRBJ2-1; the D is unclear. Between the trimmed V and J ends, which lost 8 bases and 0 bases, there was a span of 11 bases. Germline V lookup: CDR1 MDHEN, CDR2 SYDVKM. CDR3 length equals 14 residues. The CDR3 region is CASSIRSSYNEQFF. The CDR3 DNA follows: TGTGCCAGCTCCATCCGTAGCTCCTACAATGAGCAGTTCTTC.

This clonotype was picked up many times. The gene calls are TRBV7-9 and TRBJ2-3, with D possibly being TRBD1 or TRBD2 (7 bases each). Trimming removed 5 bases at V and 2 bases at J, with 17 bases between. This CDR3 is 16 amino acids long. The germline gives CDR1 SEHNR, CDR2 FQNEAQ (reference sequence). This CDR3 is CASSTAQGGNTDTQYF. The CDR3 region has the DNA TGTGCCAGCAGCACAGCCCAGGGGGGGAACACAGATACGCAGTATTTT.

This clonotype was picked up many times. The chain uses TRBV7-2 and TRBJ2-1; weak D call: TRBD2 (6 bases). V shed 3 bases and J shed 7 bases, with 10 bases lying between them. The length of the CDR3 is 13 residues. Per the germline V gene, CDR1 is SGHTA and CDR2 is FQGNSA. The CDR3 protein is CASSFLATNEQFF. The CDR3 DNA sequence: TGTGCCAGCAGCTTCCTAGCGACAAATGAGCAGTTCTTC.

The chain is built from TRBV18 and TRBJ2-5; D might be TRBD1 or TRBD2, each matching 5 bases. CDR3 length equals 15 residues. CDR1 is KGHSH, CDR2 LQKENI, per germline. The germline V and J ends were trimmed by 7 bases and 1 base, with 16 bases remaining between them. The CDR3 sequence is CASCTSVGTQETQYF. The CDR3 DNA reads as TGTGCCAGCTGCACGTCCGTCGGGACCCAAGAGACCCAGTACTTC.

This clonotype appeared many times. The chain is built from TRBV7-9 and TRBJ2-5; no definite D call. Germline-derived CDR1 and CDR2 are SEHNR and FQNEAQ (reference sequence). The CDR3 has 14 amino acids. Trimming pared 2 bases from V and 4 bases from J, leaving 11 bases between. The CDR3 sequence is CASSLRGSAETQYF. The DNA of the CDR3 is TGTGCCAGCAGCTTACGAGGAAGTGCAGAGACCCAGTACTTC.

This clonotype was counted ten times or more. The chain links TRBV4-2 to TRBJ2-5; D is possibly TRBD1 (6 bases). V was trimmed by 3 bases and J by 4 bases, leaving 12 bases between them. The CDR3 has 14 residues. Germline CDR1 reads LGHNA; CDR2 reads YNFKEQ. The CDR3 bases are TGTGCCAGCAGCCAGGGGACACGCCTAGAGACCCAGTACTTC. As protein: CASSQGTRLETQYF.

This clonotype was counted ten times or more. This chain links TRBV20-1 with TRBJ2-2; D unclear. The length of the CDR3 is 12 residues. Germline values: CDR1 DFQATT, CDR2 SNEGSKA (reference sequence). V lost 5 bases and J lost 4, with 8 bases in between. The CDR3 DNA sequence: TGCAGTGCTCCTGGCGGCACCGGGGAGCTGTTTTTT. Amino acid sequence: CSAPGGTGELFF.

This clonotype was counted at least ten times. The V call is TRBV7-2, the J call TRBJ1-3, with 9 bases matching TRBD1. Germline V gene lookup returns CDR1 SGHTA and CDR2 FQGNSA. V shed 5 bases and J 9 bases; nucleotides not matched to a gene: 8. There are 14 residues in the CDR3. The DNA for the CDR3 is TGTGCCAGCAGCCGTACCGGGACAGGGAGCACCATATATTTT. The encoded protein is CASSRTGTGSTIYF.

This clonotype was detected many times. The rearrangement joins TRBV28 to TRBJ2-1; 11 nucleotides line up with TRBD2. The CDR3 length is 17 residues. Per the germline V gene, CDR1 is MDHEN and CDR2 is SYDVKM. V shed 4 bases and J 1 base; nucleotides not matched to a gene: 6. This CDR3 is CASSSTSGIQSYNEQFF. CDR3 DNA sequence: TGTGCCAGCAGTTCGACTAGCGGGATTCAATCCTACAATGAGCAGTTCTTC.

This clonotype was observed many times. DNA for the CDR3: TGTGCCAGCAGCTTAGGGCGTTTAGCGGGAGGGGGACAAGAGACCCAGTACTTC. The encoded protein is CASSLGRLAGGGQETQYF. V is TRBV7-6 and J is TRBJ2-5; TRBD2 aligns across 11 bases. Germline loops: CDR1 SGHVS, CDR2 FNYEAQ. The junction had 9 bases not matched to a gene; V was cut back by 1 base and J by 2 bases. The CDR3 totals 18 residues.

The table lists this clonotype with many counts. The chain carries TRBV12-3 or TRBV12-4 and TRBJ1-2; tentative D call: TRBD1 (5 bases). The CDR3 length is 16 residues. V lost 3 bases to trimming and J lost 4 bases, with 18 bases between them. The CDR3 DNA sequence: TGTGCCAGCAGTTTTACCGCAGGGATTACAGCCTATGGCTACACCTTC. Amino acids: CASSFTAGITAYGYTF.

This clonotype was picked up many times. DNA for the CDR3: TGTGCCAGCAGCTCACCTGGGACACCCGGGCGTTCGCATACGCAGTATTTT. Protein sequence: CASSSPGTPGRSHTQYF. The gene calls are TRBV7-2 and TRBJ2-3; D possibly corresponds to TRBD1 (6 bases). The CDR3 is 17 amino acids. V lost 4 bases to trimming and J lost 7 bases, with 24 bases between them. The germline gives CDR1 SGHTA, CDR2 FQGNSA.

At least ten counts were recorded for this clonotype. The gene calls are TRBV9 and TRBJ1-1; D may be TRBD1 (6 bases). The CDR3 is 14 amino acids. Germline V gene data show CDR1 as SGDLS and CDR2 as YYNGEE. The ends were cut back, 4 bases at V and 5 bases at J, with 15 bases in the middle. DNA of the CDR3: TGTGCCAGCAGCACTGGGGGGGCTCCGACTGAAGCTTTCTTT. Protein product: CASSTGGAPTEAFF.

The table lists this clonotype with many counts. This rearrangement joins TRBV28 to TRBJ1-5, with unresolved D. The CDR3 sequence is 14 residues long. Germline values: CDR1 MDHEN, CDR2 SYDVKM. V gave up 5 bases and J gave up 3 bases, with 11 bases separating them. CDR3 amino acids: CASSTGPYNQPQHF. For the CDR3, the DNA is TGTGCCAGCAGTACCGGGCCTTACAATCAGCCCCAGCATTTT.

This clonotype showed up many times. The V call is TRBV5-4, the J call TRBJ2-1, with TRBD2 identical over 11 bases. This CDR3 comprises 15 residues. J lost 6 bases, V lost 2 bases, and 4 bases had no gene match. From germline, CDR1 is SGHNT and CDR2 YYREEE (reference sequence). The CDR3 loop reads CASSFSGRGGNEQFF. DNA for the CDR3: TGTGCCAGCAGCTTTAGCGGGAGGGGGGGCAATGAGCAGTTCTTC.

The sample holds a few counts of this clonotype. The chain employs TRBV3-1 and TRBJ2-1; tentatively, D is TRBD2 (5 bases). The ends were cut back, 3 bases at V and 8 bases at J, with 14 bases in the middle. The V gene's germline CDR1 is LGHDT and CDR2 YNNKEL (reference sequence). The CDR3 totals 14 residues. The CDR3 DNA reads TGTGCCAGCAGCCAGTTTGCGATTAGCGATGAGCAGTTCTTC. Translated, it gives CASSQFAISDEQFF.

This clonotype occurred many times. This chain uses TRBV12-3 or TRBV12-4 with TRBJ2-2; 8 bases are shared with TRBD1. There are 15 residues in the CDR3. The ends lost 3 bases at V and 6 bases at J; junction bases unmatched: 6. CDR3 nucleotides: TGTGCCAGCAGTTTTACCAGGGGGCCGTCCGGGGAGCTGTTTTTT. It translates to CASSFTRGPSGELFF.

V gene TRBV3-1 combines with J gene TRBJ2-1; D unresolved. The CDR3 length is 13 residues. V was cut by 0 bases and J by 12 bases, with 12 bases left in between. Germline CDR1 and CDR2: LGHDT and YNNKEL (reference sequence). In DNA form, the CDR3 reads TGTGCCAGCAGCCAAGATAGGGCGCTTAGGCAGTTCTTC. Amino acids: CASSQDRALRQFF.

This clonotype was recorded many times. The rearrangement joins TRBV4-3 to TRBJ2-5; D not resolved. Germline lookup yields CDR1 LGHNA and CDR2 YSLEER. The V and J ends lost 0 bases and 4 bases respectively, with 9 bases between them. The CDR3 consists of 14 residues. CDR3 region: CASSQDLWGETQYF. In DNA form, the CDR3 reads TGCGCCAGCAGCCAAGATCTATGGGGAGAGACCCAGTACTTC.

This clonotype was detected ten times or more. This rearrangement joins TRBV5-1 to TRBJ1-1, with D uncertain. V dropped 0 bases and J dropped 2 bases, with 11 bases sitting between them. From germline, CDR1 is SGHRS and CDR2 YFSETQ. This CDR3 has 15 amino acids. The CDR3 here is CASSLAMGENTEAFF. The CDR3 nucleotides are TGCGCCAGCAGCTTGGCTATGGGAGAAAACACTGAAGCTTTCTTT.

This clonotype was counted at least ten times. The genes are TRBV6-6 and TRBJ1-1, with D maybe TRBD1 (5 bases). This CDR3 is built from 12 residues. The germline V gene encodes CDR1 MNHNY and CDR2 SVGAGI (reference sequence). With 6 bases removed from V and 6 bases from J, the gap between germline ends came to 11 bases. The CDR3 DNA sequence: TGTGCCAGCAGGCCAGCGGGGCCTGAAGCTTTCTTT. It specifies CASRPAGPEAFF.

This clonotype was counted ten times or more. This chain uses TRBV9 with TRBJ2-1; tentatively, D is TRBD1 or TRBD2 (5 bases each). Germline V CDR1 and CDR2: SGDLS, YYNGEE. The CDR3 totals 14 residues. V lost 0 bases and J lost 7, with 11 bases in between. DNA for the CDR3: TGTGCCAGCAGCGTAGCAACAGGCGGGAATGAGCAGTTCTTC. Residues: CASSVATGGNEQFF.